This T cell receptor beta chain derives from a study of sequential checkpoint blockade in melanoma. Study summary: DNA from about a hundred pretreatment tumor samples underwent TCRβ immunosequencing.

The CDR3 runs 16 residues. Germline CDR1 and CDR2: LNHNV and YYDKDF (reference sequence). V was shortened by 1 base and J by 6 bases, with 18 bases between the two germline ends. The table came from immunoSEQ multiplex PCR; TCRdb's copy has only in-frame clones and leaves some out. The sample contains 35,000 to 40,000 clones, roughly a third of which appear only once. This clone was counted a few times. As for treatment: randomized to nivolumab then ipilimumab (arm A) or the reverse (arm B). The sequenced sample was tumor tissue (inferred from file names), obtained from a patient given nivolumab and ipilimumab in sequence. V usage is TRBV15 and J usage is TRBJ1-1; D is perhaps TRBD1 (5 bases). This receptor was taken from a human donor with melanoma. The CDR3 DNA reads as TGTGCCACCAGCAGAGGCCCCGTGGCCAAAGGGGCTGAAGCTTTCTTT. Translating gives CATSRGPVAKGAEAFF.